A single sample gave rise to the 2 T cell receptor beta chains below, sequenced in a study of blood T cell repertoires in COVID-19. The table came from immunoSEQ multiplex PCR; TCRdb's copy has only in-frame clones and leaves some out. This sample has approximately 150,000 clones, with over 85% found just once. The sequenced sample consisted of peripheral blood. The receptors stem from a man aged 60-69 years with active or convalescent COVID-19.

The chain uses TRBV21-1 and TRBJ1-1. TRBV21-1 represents a pseudogene. The CDR3 is 16 residues long. The CDR3 DNA reads TGTGCCAGCAGCAATAGCCACGGGGAAATGAACACTGAAGCTTTCTTT. Its protein is CASSNSHGEMNTEAFF.

The chain recombines TRBV7-9 with TRBJ1-1; D gene ambiguous. This CDR3 contains 13 residues. The germline gives CDR1 SEHNR, CDR2 FQNEAQ (reference sequence). Trimming pared 5 bases from V and 1 base from J, leaving 8 bases between. The CDR3 DNA reads as TGTGCCAGCAGCCAGACTGGGAACACTGAAGCTTTCTTT. Translating it yields CASSQTGNTEAFF.